The present T cell receptor (beta chain) was sequenced within a study of blood T cell repertoires in COVID-19. Study overall: Whether acute or convalescent, the COVID-19 samples came from the United States, Italy and Spain. T cells, B-cell-depleted T cells, or PBMCs provided the cDNA or gDNA that served as material.

Authors' methods: By means of reference gene primer amplification, nucleated cell counts were estimated. Profiled with immunoSEQ multiplex PCR; TCRdb holds only in-frame clones, not every one. Clonal size and the V and J genes are those of that table, whereas D and trimming came from the DNA. The data show fewer than 350,000 clones, roughly nine tenths seen once. This clone was seen more than once but under ten times. Cohort allocation depended upon clinical history that participants reported. The sample comprised PBMCs or T cells enriched from blood (not recorded which). The source of this sequence is a man in his sixties who had recovered from COVID-19.

CDR3 sequence: CASSYSRTGGLVEAFF. For the CDR3, the DNA is TGTGCCAGCAGTTACTCGAGGACAGGGGGCTTAGTTGAAGCTTTCTTT. V is TRBV6-5 and J is TRBJ1-1, with 11 nucleotides matching TRBD1. CDR3 length: 16 amino acids. Trimming took 0 bases from V and 7 from J; bases not matched to a gene: 7. CDR1 and CDR2 (germline): MNHEY, SVGAGI.